Shown below are 21 T cell receptor beta chains from a single sample sequenced in a study of blood T cell repertoires in COVID-19. Libraries were prepared by immunoSEQ multiplex PCR; TCRdb keeps only in-frame clonotypes and omits some of them. This sample carries under 350,000 clones, 65% to 90% of them seen once, and the ten largest clones take about 4.2%. Sequenced input: PBMCs or T cells enriched from blood (not recorded which). The receptors stem from a woman aged 40 to 50 with acute COVID-19.

The V call is TRBV11-2, the J call TRBJ1-2; a weak D match, TRBD1 (5 bases). Trimming removed 7 bases at V and 4 bases at J, with 19 bases between. The CDR3 sequence is 15 residues long. The germline V gene has CDR1 SGHAT and CDR2 FQNNGV. For the CDR3, the DNA is TGTGCCAGCACCCCACTCGGGGAGGGGAGCTATGGCTACACCTTC. This codes for CASTPLGEGSYGYTF.

The CDR3 nucleotides are TGTGCCAGCAGCTTAGATCATAGCTCCTACAATGAGCAGTTCTTC. It translates to CASSLDHSSYNEQFF. The J gene is TRBJ2-1, the V gene TRBV11-3; unclear D gene. CDR1 SGHNT and CDR2 YENEEA come from the germline V gene. V lost 0 bases and J 0 bases, leaving 6 bases between the germline ends. The CDR3 spans 15 residues. Together with reference TRBV11-3 and TRBJ2-1, the CDR3 gives the full variable domain: EAGVVQSPRYKIIEKKQPVAFWCNPISGHNTLYWYLQNLGQGPELLIRYENEEAVDDSQLPKDRFSAERLKGVDSTLKIQPAELGDSAVYLCASSLDHSSYNEQFFGPGTRLTVL.

The V call is TRBV15, the J call TRBJ1-5; tentative D call: TRBD1 (5 bases). CDR3 length: 16 amino acids. Per germline, CDR1 LNHNV and CDR2 YYDKDF (reference sequence). V dropped 4 bases and J dropped 5 bases, with 18 bases sitting between them. The CDR3 spells CATSNRVPGTHQPQHF. In DNA form, the CDR3 reads TGTGCCACCAGCAACCGCGTCCCAGGGACTCATCAGCCCCAGCATTTT.

In this sample, this clone turned up a few times. The V and J genes are TRBV4-1 and TRBJ2-3, with 13 bases fitting TRBD2. There are 17 residues in the CDR3. Germline CDR1 is MGHRA and CDR2 is YSYEKL. Trimming removed 4 bases from V and 2 bases from J; junction bases left unmatched: 6. The CDR3 loop is CASSRGGLAGLTDTQYF. DNA for the CDR3: TGCGCCAGCAGCCGAGGGGGACTAGCGGGACTCACAGATACGCAGTATTTT.

The chain uses TRBV7-8 and TRBJ2-7, with 11 bases that match TRBD2. V was pared by 6 bases and J by 0 bases, with 16 bases of the junction left unmatched. Germline CDR1 SGHVS, CDR2 FQNEAQ. CDR3 size: 19 residues. CDR3 nucleotides: TGTGCCAGCAGGTTCACAGGGGCTAGCGGGGGGTTGAGCTCCTACGAGCAGTACTTC. Translation gives CASRFTGASGGLSSYEQYF.

This chain connects TRBV7-2 to TRBJ2-3; D unclear. The V end lost 2 bases, the J end lost 2 bases, and 11 bases lay between the germline ends. The CDR3 consists of 15 residues. Germline loops: CDR1 SGHTA, CDR2 FQGNSA. The CDR3 loop is CASSLSSQTTDTQYF. Here the CDR3 DNA reads TGTGCCAGCAGCTTAAGTTCACAGACCACAGATACGCAGTATTTT.

The chain uses TRBV4-3 and TRBJ2-3; 7 bases map to TRBD2. Trimming at V came to 4 bases and at J to 7 bases, leaving 8 bases not matched to a gene. Germline values: CDR1 LGHNA, CDR2 YSLEER. The CDR3 loop spans 14 amino acids. CDR3 residues: CASSLEDGGNTQYF. CDR3 nucleotides: TGCGCCAGCAGCCTAGAGGACGGGGGGAATACGCAGTATTTT.

In this sample, this clone turned up once. The chain has TRBV4-2 and TRBJ1-2, with a tentative D call TRBD1 (5 bases). This CDR3 comprises 14 residues. Trimming removed 0 bases at V and 1 base at J, with 6 bases between. CDR1 is LGHNA and CDR2 is YNFKEQ in the germline V gene. CDR3 nucleotides: TGTGCCAGCAGCCAAGAGGACAATAACTATGGCTACACCTTC. As protein: CASSQEDNNYGYTF.

This clone showed up just once. The rearrangement links TRBV27 to TRBJ2-6, with 12 nucleotides matching TRBD1. Germline loops: CDR1 MNHEY, CDR2 SMNVEV (reference sequence). J gave up 2 bases and V 0 bases, and 8 bases lay outside the gene matches. The CDR3 runs 20 residues. The CDR3 spells CASSLSTRDRGQAGANVLTF. The CDR3 DNA is TGTGCCAGCAGTTTATCCACCCGGGACAGGGGGCAGGCTGGGGCCAACGTCCTGACTTTC.

The chain combines TRBV5-5 with TRBJ2-1; weak D call: TRBD2 (5 bases). The CDR3 length is 14 residues. CDR1 SGHKS and CDR2 YYEKEE come from the germline V gene (reference sequence). Trimming shortened V by 0 bases and J by 8 bases, and 12 bases separated the two germline ends. The CDR3 here is CASSLAVGLYEQFF. The CDR3 region has the DNA TGTGCCAGCAGCTTGGCCGTCGGACTCTATGAGCAGTTCTTC.

The gene calls are TRBV9 and TRBJ1-1, with TRBD1 matching over 7 bases. The CDR3 is made up of 15 amino acids. Germline assignment: CDR1 SGDLS and CDR2 YYNGEE. J lost 6 bases, V lost 3 bases, and 11 bases had no gene match. The CDR3 sequence: CASSARQGRDPEAFF. CDR3 coding DNA: TGTGCCAGCAGCGCCCGACAGGGCCGGGACCCTGAAGCTTTCTTT.

The chain recombines TRBV7-2 with TRBJ2-1; D is possibly TRBD2 (5 bases). The germline V gene has CDR1 SGHTA and CDR2 FQGNSA. There are 14 residues in the CDR3. Trimming stripped 1 base from V and 9 bases from J, with 13 bases between. CDR3 amino acids: CASSLGTSNAEQFF. For the CDR3, the DNA is TGTGCCAGCAGCTTAGGGACTTCCAACGCTGAGCAGTTCTTC.

A single count supports this clone. The chain has TRBV6-2 or TRBV6-3 and TRBJ1-1; D perhaps matches TRBD1 (5 bases). The germline V and J ends were trimmed by 3 bases and 8 bases, with 7 bases remaining between them. This CDR3 has 11 residues. CDR1 MNHEY and CDR2 SVGEGT come from the germline V gene. The CDR3 DNA reads as TGTGCCAGCAGTTATGGGGCAGAAGCTTTCTTT. This encodes CASSYGAEAFF.

This clone is a singleton in its sample. The chain couples TRBV29-1 to TRBJ1-1, with D unclear. Germline assignment: CDR1 SQVTM and CDR2 ANQGSEA. The CDR3 extends over 11 amino acids. Trimming removed 6 bases from V and 2 bases from J, with 7 bases in between. CDR3 loop: CSVFLNTEAFF. In DNA, the CDR3 is TGCAGCGTCTTCTTAAACACTGAAGCTTTCTTT. Full variable domain (remainder filled in from reference TRBV29-1 and TRBJ1-1): SAVISQKPSRDICQRGTSLTIQCQVDSQVTMMFWYRQQPGQSLTLIATANQGSEATYESGFVIDKFPISRPNLTFSTLTVSNMSPEDSSIYLCSVFLNTEAFFGQGTRLTVV.

The V call is TRBV3-1 (or the pseudogene TRBV3-2), the J call TRBJ1-5; no reliable D call. Germline CDR1 reads LGHDT; CDR2 reads YNNKEL (reference sequence). This CDR3 region has 14 residues. V was pared by 4 bases and J by 4 bases, with 11 bases between. The CDR3 sequence: CASSRAGENQPQHF. The CDR3 bases are TGTGCCAGCAGCCGGGCAGGCGAGAATCAGCCCCAGCATTTT.

The chain combines TRBV7-2 with TRBJ1-2; the match to TRBD1 covers 7 bases. Germline V CDR1 and CDR2: SGHTA, FQGNSA. This CDR3 region has 14 residues. V was pared by 0 bases and J by 7 bases, with 5 bases of the junction left unmatched. CDR3 amino acids: CASSLATGNSGYTF. The CDR3, as DNA: TGTGCCAGCAGCTTAGCGACAGGGAATAGTGGCTACACCTTC.

The gene calls are TRBV28 and TRBJ1-5; TRBD1 matches 9 bases. J was trimmed by 5 bases and V by 6 bases; bases with no gene match: 5. The CDR3 has 14 amino acids. In germline, CDR1 is MDHEN, CDR2 SYDVKM. The CDR3 is CASSRDRVYQPQHF. In DNA form, the CDR3 reads TGTGCCAGCAGCCGGGACAGGGTATATCAGCCCCAGCATTTT.

The V and J genes are TRBV16 and TRBJ1-1; tentative D call: TRBD1 (5 bases). CDR3 length: 14 residues. Trimming left V 2 bases short and J 1 base short, with 8 bases between. The V gene's germline CDR1 is KGHSY and CDR2 FQNENV. CDR3 sequence reads: CASSQADRNTEAFF. In DNA form, the CDR3 reads TGTGCCAGCAGCCAAGCCGACAGGAACACTGAAGCTTTCTTT.

This clone was seen only once. The chain joins TRBV4-3 to TRBJ1-6; D is possibly TRBD1 (5 bases). The CDR3 has 14 residues. With 6 bases removed from V and 5 bases from J, the gap between germline ends came to 11 bases. The germline V gene has CDR1 LGHNA and CDR2 YSLEER. The CDR3 sequence is CASSSGLDNSPLHF. The CDR3 nucleotides read TGCGCCAGCAGTTCAGGGTTGGATAATTCACCCCTCCACTTT.

This chain's CDR3 is CASSLKRQGGSYEQYF. The CDR3 coding sequence is TGCGCCAGCAGCCTTAAACGACAGGGGGGCTCCTACGAGCAGTACTTC. V and J are TRBV5-1 and TRBJ2-7, with 9 bases identical to TRBD1. CDR3 length: 16 residues. The V segment lost 4 bases and the J segment 0 bases; nucleotides outside the gene matches: 8. CDR1 and CDR2 from the germline V gene are SGHRS and YFSETQ. The variable domain in full, completed from reference TRBV5-1 and TRBJ2-7, reads KAGVTQTPRYLIKTRGQQVTLSCSPISGHRSVSWYQQTPGQGLQFLFEYFSETQRNKGNFPGRFSGRQFSNSRSEMNVSTLELGDSALYLCASSLKRQGGSYEQYFGPGTRLTVT.

V is TRBV9 and J is TRBJ2-1, with D maybe TRBD2 (5 bases). CDR1 SGDLS and CDR2 YYNGEE come from the germline V gene. Trimming took off 0 bases at V and 10 bases at J, with 11 bases between the two ends. The CDR3 is 13 residues long. The CDR3 coding sequence is TGTGCCAGCAGCGTAGAAGTGGGCGGGGAGCAGTTCTTC. Translating it yields CASSVEVGGEQFF. Filled out from reference TRBV9 and TRBJ2-1, the complete variable domain reads DSGVTQTPKHLITATGQRVTLRCSPRSGDLSVYWYQQSLDQGLQFLIQYYNGEERAKGNILERFSAQQFPDLHSELNLSSLELGDSALYFCASSVEVGGEQFFGPGTRLTVL.